These 4 T cell receptor beta chains were sequenced from one sample in a study of cytomegalovirus exposure and HLA in healthy donors. Only in-frame clones appear in the TCRdb table, and some are missing; sequencing was by immunoSEQ multiplex PCR. The sample consists of 150,000 to 200,000 clones, around 86% of them appearing once. The sample consisted of PBMCs. The receptors originated from a man aged 25-40 years in good health and CMV-seropositive.

The chain links TRBV5-6 to TRBJ2-1; 10 bases fit TRBD2. Germline V lookup: CDR1 SGHDT, CDR2 YYEEEE. The CDR3 length is 15 residues. V lost 1 base to trimming and J lost 7 bases; unmatched junction nucleotides: 5. CDR3 sequence reads: CASSLPSGRANEQFF. CDR3 DNA: TGTGCCAGCAGCTTGCCTAGCGGGAGAGCTAATGAGCAGTTCTTC.

The rearrangement joins TRBV5-6 to TRBJ2-5; D is unclear. Germline V CDR1 and CDR2: SGHDT, YYEEEE. Between the trimmed V and J ends, which lost 4 bases and 5 bases, there was a span of 15 bases. This CDR3 comprises 14 residues. CDR3 nucleotides: TGTGCCAGCAGCCTTATCGGTGCCGAGGAGACCCAGTACTTC. This translates into CASSLIGAEETQYF. Using reference TRBV5-6 and TRBJ2-5 for the parts outside the CDR3, the full variable domain is DAGVTQSPTHLIKTRGQQVTLRCSPKSGHDTVSWYQQALGQGPQFIFQYYEEEERQRGNFPDRFSGHQFPNYSSELNVNALLLGDSALYLCASSLIGAEETQYFGPGTRLLVL.

The chain employs TRBV6-5 and TRBJ1-5, with 8 bases lining up with TRBD1. Per germline, CDR1 MNHEY and CDR2 SVGAGI. Trimming took 6 bases from V and 3 from J; bases not matched to a gene: 4. There are 14 residues in the CDR3. Here the CDR3 reads CASRRTGHNQPQHF. The CDR3 DNA sequence: TGTGCCAGCAGAAGGACAGGGCACAATCAGCCCCAGCATTTT.

The chain couples TRBV6-6 to TRBJ1-1; D is possibly TRBD1 (6 bases). Germline CDR1 is MNHNY and CDR2 is SVGAGI (reference sequence). The CDR3 totals 15 residues. V lost 4 bases and J lost 6, with 18 bases in between. The CDR3 here is CASSSTPRGRSEAFF. In DNA, the CDR3 is TGTGCCAGCAGTTCTACTCCCAGGGGCAGGTCTGAAGCTTTCTTT.